This T cell receptor (beta chain) was sequenced during a study of blood T cell repertoires in COVID-19. Study overall: COVID-19 samples collected from the United States, Italy and Spain covered acute and convalescent phases. Nucleic acid was either cDNA or gDNA, and it came from T cells, B-cell-depleted T cells, or PBMCs.

Authors' methods: Amplified reference gene primers provided the basis for estimating nucleated cell counts. Assay: immunoSEQ multiplex PCR; the TCRdb copy retains only in-frame clones and omits some. The D gene and trimming were derived from the DNA, and the V and J assignments and clone size from that table. Found here are just under 350,000 clones, around 87% of them singletons; the top ten hold about 6%. The CDR3 is made up of 14 amino acids. V was cut by 6 bases and J by 2 bases, with 14 bases left in between. Per germline, CDR1 MNHEY and CDR2 SVGAGI. The chain couples TRBV6-5 to TRBJ2-7, with D unclear. The clonotype was recovered from a woman between 50 and 59 years old with COVID-19, enrolled during active disease. The material sequenced was peripheral blood. CDR3 in amino acids: CASRKSQAPYEQYF. As DNA, the CDR3 is TGTGCCAGCAGAAAATCCCAAGCCCCCTACGAGCAGTACTTC.